This TCR beta chain stems from a study of T cell responses to AZD1222 COVID-19 vaccine. Only in-frame clones appear in the TCRdb table, and some are missing; sequencing was by immunoSEQ multiplex PCR. The table records some 110,000 clones, 85% to 95% of them present only once. Germline V CDR1 and CDR2: LNHNV, YYDKDF (reference sequence). The CDR3 is 17 amino acids. With 0 bases clipped from V and 2 bases from J, the junction kept 5 bases outside the gene matches. The chain combines TRBV15 with TRBJ2-1; TRBD2 matches at 9 bases. This TCR was sampled from an adult who received the AZD1222 COVID-19 vaccine. The sample was peripheral blood, taken 28 days after the second AZD1222 dose. As DNA, the CDR3 is TGTGCCACCAGCAGAGATCTGGCGGGAGGGCCCTACAATGAGCAGTTCTTC. It is translated as CATSRDLAGGPYNEQFF.